These T cell receptor beta chains were read from a single sample in a study of persistence of HIV-infected CD4 T cells. TCRdb keeps only in-frame clones here, not all; method: immunoSEQ multiplex PCR. Of 40,000 to 45,000 clones in the sample, roughly 90% were seen once. The antigens for these receptors are not known. Sequencing was performed on CD4+ T cells sorted from PBMCs after roughly 18-hour stimulation, taken from a patient who received antiretroviral therapy. The receptors stem from an adult man with HIV who was CMV-seropositive. The CDR3 runs from the conserved cysteine through the conserved F or W. The order of the fields is J gene, clone size, D gene, V gene, CDR3 protein, CDR3 DNA. The D gene is left open where the match is weak. Where a row states a size, it is once, few, many or the class of an expanded clone; other rows omit it.

>TRBJ1-2|-|-|TRBV5-1
CASSLAGNYGYTF
TGCGCCAGCAGCTTGGCCGGGAACTATGGCTACACCTTC
>TRBJ1-4|-|-|TRBV5-1
CASKGGVATNEKLFF
TGCGCCAGCAAGGGTGGGGTAGCAACTAATGAAAAACTGTTTTTT
>TRBJ1-1|-|-|TRBV29-1
CSVPASANTEAFF
TGCAGCGTGCCGGCATCGGCGAACACTGAAGCTTTCTTT
>TRBJ2-4|-|TRBD1|TRBV27
CASSTFNRGLNIQYF
TGTGCCAGCAGTACTTTTAACAGGGGGCTGAACATTCAGTACTTC
>TRBJ1-5|-|-|TRBV7-2
CASSNLGVNQPQHF
TGTGCCAGCAGTAATCTCGGGGTTAATCAGCCCCAGCATTTT
>TRBJ1-2|-|-|TRBV3-1/TRBV3-2
CASSQEGRVGYTF
TGTGCCAGCAGCCAAGAGGGGAGAGTTGGCTACACCTTC
>TRBJ1-6|-|TRBD1|TRBV6-6
CASSRTGNWDSPLHF
TGTGCCAGCAGTCGGACAGGCAATTGGGATTCACCCCTCCACTTT
>TRBJ1-4|-|-|TRBV7-9
CASSPRRQEGEKLFF
TGTGCCAGCAGCCCCAGGCGGCAGGAGGGGGAAAAACTGTTTTTT
>TRBJ1-5|-|-|TRBV5-5
CASSLGLKEQPQHF
TGTGCCAGCAGCTTGGGACTCAAGGAGCAGCCCCAGCATTTT
>TRBJ1-5|few|-|TRBV7-9
CASSLARDGNQPQHF
TGTGCCAGCAGCTTAGCGAGGGATGGCAATCAGCCCCAGCATTTT
>TRBJ1-2|-|TRBD1|TRBV6-5
CASSTRQGGYTF
TGTGCCAGCAGTACCCGACAGGGCGGCTACACCTTC
>TRBJ2-7|few|-|TRBV29-1
CSVSRNSYEQYF
TGCAGCGTTTCCAGGAACTCCTACGAGCAGTACTTC
>TRBJ1-2|-|-|TRBV9
CASSVDSRTDYGYTF
TGTGCCAGCAGCGTAGACAGCAGGACTGACTATGGCTACACCTTC
>TRBJ2-2|-|-|TRBV2
CASMRRVSAGELFF
TGTGCCAGCATGCGCAGGGTGTCGGCCGGGGAGCTGTTTTTT
>TRBJ2-3|-|TRBD2|TRBV24-1
CATSDPGTSGELDTQYF
TGTGCCACCAGTGACCCTGGGACTAGCGGTGAATTAGATACGCAGTATTTT
>TRBJ2-1|once|TRBD2|TRBV27
CASSSRLSGGDEQFF
TGTGCCAGCAGTTCCCGACTGAGCGGGGGGGATGAGCAGTTCTTC
>TRBJ2-7|-|TRBD2|TRBV6-5
CASSNGGASYEQYF
TGTGCCAGCAGTAACGGGGGGGCGAGCTACGAGCAGTACTTC
>TRBJ1-1|few|-|TRBV7-3
CASSLQGSATEAFF
TGTGCCAGCAGCTTGCAGGGGTCTGCCACTGAAGCTTTCTTT
>TRBJ1-2|-|TRBD1|TRBV5-1
CASSLGTGLNYGYTF
TGCGCCAGCAGCTTGGGGACAGGGCTCAACTATGGCTACACCTTC
>TRBJ1-6|-|-|TRBV21-1
CASSPPGGRNSPLHF
TGTGCCAGCAGCCCCCCAGGGGGCCGCAATTCACCCCTCCACTTT
>TRBJ2-1|-|-|TRBV7-9
CASSAYRGFYNEQFF
TGTGCCAGCAGCGCCTATAGGGGGTTTTACAATGAGCAGTTCTTC
>TRBJ2-1|once|-|TRBV3-1/TRBV3-2
CASSQSGGRNEQFF
TGTGCCAGCAGCCAATCCGGGGGGCGCAATGAGCAGTTCTTC
>TRBJ2-1|-|TRBD1|TRBV2
CASRNRGDEQFF
TGTGCCAGCAGAAACAGGGGGGATGAGCAGTTCTTC
>TRBJ1-6|-|-|TRBV5-1
CASSRGSSPLHF
TGCGCCAGCAGCCGTGGGAGTTCACCCCTCCACTTT
>TRBJ1-5|-|-|TRBV12-5
CASGFPPQSPQHF
TGTGCTAGTGGTTTCCCCCCTCAGAGTCCCCAGCATTTT
>TRBJ2-7|once|-|TRBV19
CASSEEYAGEQYF
TGTGCCAGTAGTGAGGAGTACGCGGGGGAGCAGTACTTC
>TRBJ2-6|-|-|TRBV4-2
CASSQEQVPGANVLTF
TGTGCCAGCAGCCAAGAGCAAGTCCCTGGGGCCAACGTCCTGACTTTC
>TRBJ1-6|-|-|TRBV27
CATRKEDSVNSPLHF
TGTGCAACCCGAAAGGAGGACAGTGTTAATTCACCCCTCCACTTT
>TRBJ2-1|-|TRBD2|TRBV9
CASSGLAGGQNEQFF
TGTGCCAGCAGCGGTCTAGCGGGGGGGCAGAATGAGCAGTTCTTC
>TRBJ2-7|-|TRBD2|TRBV19
CASTLTSGRSYEQYF
TGTGCCAGTACTCTTACTAGCGGGCGATCCTACGAGCAGTACTTC
>TRBJ2-1|-|-|TRBV7-2
CASSLVGGTSNEQFF
TGTGCCAGCAGCTTAGTGGGGGGAACGTCGAATGAGCAGTTCTTC
>TRBJ1-5|once|TRBD1|TRBV19
CASSIRRVRGNQPQHF
TGTGCCAGTAGTATACGAAGGGTCAGGGGGAATCAGCCCCAGCATTTT
>TRBJ2-7|-|-|TRBV27
CASSFTDRYF
TGTGCCAGCAGTTTCACCGACCGGTACTTC
>TRBJ1-4|few|-|TRBV27
CASSFEGRGNEKLFF
TGTGCCAGCAGTTTCGAAGGTCGGGGAAATGAAAAACTGTTTTTT
>TRBJ1-3|-|-|TRBV7-2
CASSSHGEYATIYF
TGTGCCAGCAGCTCCCATGGGGAGTATGCCACCATATATTTT
>TRBJ2-1|-|-|TRBV3-1/TRBV3-2
CASSATSSYNEQFF
TGTGCCAGCAGCGCGACGAGCTCCTACAATGAGCAGTTCTTC
>TRBJ2-1|-|-|TRBV19
CASSMGRGSYNEQFF
TGTGCCAGTAGTATGGGCCGGGGGTCCTACAATGAGCAGTTCTTC
>TRBJ1-5|-|-|TRBV19
CASSIQTASYSNQPQHF
TGTGCCAGTAGTATTCAAACGGCCTCTTATAGCAATCAGCCCCAGCATTTT
>TRBJ1-6|-|-|TRBV6-5
CASSYYRVRNNSPLHF
TGTGCCAGCAGTTATTATAGGGTCCGAAATAATTCACCCCTCCACTTT
>TRBJ1-6|-|TRBD1|TRBV2
CASSAGTGQSPLHF
TGTGCCAGCAGCGCCGGGACAGGGCAATCACCCCTCCACTTT
>TRBJ1-1|-|-|TRBV2
CASSDRRGNTEAFF
TGTGCCAGCAGTGATAGGCGGGGGAACACTGAAGCTTTCTTT
>TRBJ2-1|-|TRBD1|TRBV4-1
CASSHPGQGIWEQFF
TGCGCCAGCAGCCACCCGGGACAGGGAATATGGGAGCAGTTCTTC
>TRBJ2-7|-|-|TRBV20-1
CSAPRVDEQYF
TGCAGTGCTCCCAGGGTGGACGAGCAGTACTTC
>TRBJ2-1|once|-|TRBV28
CASSFNRNEQFF
TGTGCCAGCAGTTTCAATAGGAATGAGCAGTTCTTC
>TRBJ1-1|once|-|TRBV7-8
CASSFGGGGNTEAFF
TGTGCCAGCAGCTTCGGTGGGGGGGGGAACACTGAAGCTTTCTTT
>TRBJ1-2|-|TRBD1|TRBV3-1/TRBV3-2
CASSLRTGLYGYTF
TGTGCCAGCAGCCTTCGGACAGGCCTCTATGGCTACACCTTC